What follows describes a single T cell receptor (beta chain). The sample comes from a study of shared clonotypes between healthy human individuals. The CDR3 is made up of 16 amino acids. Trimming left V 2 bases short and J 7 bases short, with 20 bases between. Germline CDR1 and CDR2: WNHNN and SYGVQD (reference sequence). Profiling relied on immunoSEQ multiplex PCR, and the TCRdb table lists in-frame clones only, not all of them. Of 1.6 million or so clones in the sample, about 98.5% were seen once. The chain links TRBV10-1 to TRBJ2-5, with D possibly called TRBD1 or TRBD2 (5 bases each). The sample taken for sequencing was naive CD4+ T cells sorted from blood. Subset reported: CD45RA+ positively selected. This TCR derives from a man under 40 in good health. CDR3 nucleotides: TGCGCCAGCAGTGAGGCCGCCGGGACCTCCACGGGGACCCAGTACTTC. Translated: CASSEAAGTSTGTQYF.